One sample yielded the 22 T cell receptor beta chains listed below, sequenced in a study of blood T cell repertoires in COVID-19. Only in-frame clones appear in the TCRdb table, and some are missing; sequencing was by immunoSEQ multiplex PCR. This repertoire shows 250,000 to 300,000 clones, just under 90% found once; its top ten account for under 3%. Sequenced sample: PBMCs or T cells enriched from blood (not recorded which). The receptors here all came from a woman in her forties or fifties who had been exposed to COVID-19.

J is TRBJ1-6 and V is TRBV6-5; D call uncertain. V lost 6 bases and J lost 17, with 17 bases in between. The CDR3 has 12 residues. CDR1 and CDR2 from the germline V gene are MNHEY and SVGAGI. CDR3 amino acids: CASRRGGGLFHF. The CDR3 coding sequence is TGTGCCAGCAGGCGGGGTGGTGGGTTATTCCACTTT.

The V call is TRBV6-1, the J call TRBJ2-3; D call uncertain. The V gene lost 2 bases and the J gene lost 1 base, with 13 bases spanning the gap. The CDR3 has 16 residues. Germline CDR1 and CDR2: MNHNS and SASEGT. The CDR3 DNA reads TGTGCCAGCAGTGAATACCGCCCCGCGCGCACAGATACGCAGTATTTT. This sequence encodes CASSEYRPARTDTQYF.

The chain recombines TRBV6-1 with TRBJ1-2, with 10 bases fitting TRBD1. The junction had 11 bases not matched to a gene; V was cut back by 4 bases and J by 6 bases. The CDR3 runs to 16 residues. Per the germline V gene, CDR1 is MNHNS and CDR2 is SASEGT. Here the CDR3 reads CASSGLGTGVGHGYTF. DNA for the CDR3: TGTGCCAGCAGTGGGTTAGGGACAGGGGTGGGTCATGGCTACACCTTC.

This chain uses TRBV29-1 with TRBJ2-7; D perhaps matches TRBD1 (6 bases). From germline, CDR1 is SQVTM and CDR2 ANQGSEA. CDR3 size: 12 residues. The germline V and J ends were trimmed by 4 bases and 5 bases, with 12 bases remaining between them. This chain's CDR3 is CSVVWWDNEQYF. The CDR3 DNA reads TGCAGCGTTGTTTGGTGGGACAACGAGCAGTACTTC.

CDR3 loop: CASSYSNSGANTEAFF. The CDR3 nucleotides read TGTGCCAGCAGTTACTCGAATTCTGGGGCGAACACTGAAGCTTTCTTT. This chain uses TRBV6-5 with TRBJ1-1; a possible D gene is TRBD1 (5 bases). Germline assignment: CDR1 MNHEY and CDR2 SVGAGI. The CDR3 is 16 amino acids. Trimming shortened V by 0 bases and J by 1 base, and 12 bases separated the two germline ends.

This CDR3 is CASSSITGTGRGEKLFF. The CDR3 DNA follows: TGTGCCAGCAGCTCAATAACAGGGACGGGCCGGGGAGAAAAACTGTTTTTT. V usage is TRBV28 and J usage is TRBJ1-4, with D possibly being TRBD1 (6 bases). V was cut by 6 bases and J by 8 bases, with 25 bases left in between. Germline loops: CDR1 MDHEN, CDR2 SYDVKM. This CDR3 region has 17 residues.

This clone came up once. The chain carries TRBV28 and TRBJ1-6; no clear D gene. CDR3 length: 15 residues. Trimming cost V 1 base and J 8 bases, with 12 bases left between them. Germline values: CDR1 MDHEN, CDR2 SYDVKM. CDR3 protein: CASSLFAVPDSPLHF. Written as DNA, the CDR3 is TGTGCCAGCAGTTTATTTGCAGTCCCCGATTCACCCCTCCACTTT.

This rearrangement joins TRBV3-1 (or the pseudogene TRBV3-2) to TRBJ2-3, with TRBD1 matching over 8 bases. V dropped 1 base and J dropped 6; count of bases not matched to a gene: 6. This CDR3 has 15 residues. The V gene's germline CDR1 is LGHDT and CDR2 YNNKEL (reference sequence). The CDR3 DNA reads TGTGCCAGCAGCCAAGGTGCAGGGGGCCAGGATACGCAGTATTTT. This gives the protein CASSQGAGGQDTQYF.

This chain links TRBV28 with TRBJ2-5; a weak D match, TRBD2 (6 bases). The CDR3 has 17 residues. CDR1 MDHEN and CDR2 SYDVKM come from the germline V gene. V shed 0 bases and J shed 1 base, with 15 bases lying between them. This CDR3 is CASSLWSGSNVQETQYF. Written as DNA, the CDR3 is TGTGCCAGCAGTTTATGGTCCGGGAGCAATGTCCAAGAGACCCAGTACTTC.

The V gene is TRBV6-5, the J gene TRBJ1-6; 7 nucleotides line up with TRBD1. Germline V gene lookup returns CDR1 MNHEY and CDR2 SVGAGI. V gave up 10 bases and J gave up 9 bases; unmatched junction bases: 9. CDR3 length equals 13 residues. The CDR3 coding sequence is TGTGCCACCTCAGGGGGATCAAGTTCACCCCTCCACTTT. Amino acids: CATSGGSSSPLHF.

The chain carries TRBV19 and TRBJ1-5, with 10 bases aligning to TRBD1. This CDR3 spans 14 amino acids. The germline gives CDR1 LNHDA, CDR2 SQIVND (reference sequence). Unmatched junction bases numbered 5, after V lost 3 bases and J lost 9 bases. CDR3: CASSIGQGDLPQHF. CDR3 bases: TGTGCCAGTAGTATCGGACAGGGGGATTTGCCCCAGCATTTT.

The rearrangement uses TRBV7-6 and TRBJ1-1, with D possibly TRBD1 on 5 matching bases. Germline CDR1 and CDR2: SGHVS and FNYEAQ. V was clipped by 2 bases and J by 5 bases, with 9 bases between them. The CDR3 extends over 13 amino acids. The DNA of the CDR3 is TGTGCCAGCAGCTTAAAGGGGACTACTGAAGCTTTCTTT. Its translation: CASSLKGTTEAFF.

This clone was seen a handful of times. J is TRBJ1-1 and V is TRBV19; no firm D call. The CDR3 contains 14 residues. V dropped 1 base and J dropped 6 bases, with 12 bases sitting between them. Germline CDR1 is LNHDA and CDR2 is SQIVND (reference sequence). This CDR3 reads CASSIGRGRAEAFF. The CDR3 region has the DNA TGTGCCAGTAGTATAGGAAGAGGGAGGGCTGAAGCTTTCTTT.

J is TRBJ2-2 and V is TRBV7-9, with 12 bases aligning to TRBD2. V shed 6 bases, J shed 6 bases, and the junction held 8 bases outside the gene matches. CDR1 SEHNR and CDR2 FQNEAQ come from the germline V gene (reference sequence). This CDR3 comprises 16 residues. CDR3 protein: CASRPPLAGGSGELFF. The CDR3 DNA reads as TGTGCCAGCAGACCCCCCCTAGCGGGGGGGTCCGGGGAGCTGTTTTTT.

The rearrangement uses TRBV5-1 and TRBJ2-2, with 8 bases that match TRBD1. Unmatched junction bases numbered 2, after V lost 4 bases and J lost 0 bases. CDR3 length: 15 amino acids. Germline assignment: CDR1 SGHRS and CDR2 YFSETQ. This CDR3 reads CASSPGQANTGELFF. In DNA, the CDR3 is TGCGCCAGCAGCCCGGGACAGGCGAACACCGGGGAGCTGTTTTTT.

The V call is TRBV19, the J call TRBJ2-2; 7 bases map to TRBD1. Looked up from germline, CDR1 is LNHDA and CDR2 is SQIVND (reference sequence). This CDR3 is 15 amino acids long. The junction had 11 bases not matched to a gene; V was cut back by 5 bases and J by 8 bases. The CDR3, as DNA: TGTGCCAGTAGTCCCTTGGGACAGAGTCGTGGGGAGCTGTTTTTT. It yields the protein CASSPLGQSRGELFF. The entire variable domain, with the rest obtained from reference TRBV19 and TRBJ2-2, is as follows: DGGITQSPKYLFRKEGQNVTLSCEQNLNHDAMYWYRQDPGQGLRLIYYSQIVNDFQKGDIAEGYSVSREKKESFPLTVTSAQKNPTAFYLCASSPLGQSRGELFFGEGSRLTVL.

The chain employs TRBV3-1 (or the pseudogene TRBV3-2) and TRBJ1-2, with D unclear. Germline CDR1 reads LGHDT; CDR2 reads YNNKEL (reference sequence). The CDR3 has 17 amino acids. V was clipped by 1 base and J by 5 bases, with 20 bases between them. The CDR3 region has the DNA TGTGCCAGCAGCCAAGGGTGGCGGGGTAAGGTTGGGTATGGCTACACCTTC. Translated: CASSQGWRGKVGYGYTF.

The rearrangement uses TRBV28 and TRBJ1-4; 10 nucleotides agree with TRBD1. The CDR3 consists of 15 residues. Trimming took 6 bases from V and 2 from J; bases not matched to a gene: 3. Germline CDR1 MDHEN, CDR2 SYDVKM. The CDR3 loop is CASRRTGGTNEKLFF. The CDR3 coding sequence is TGTGCCAGCAGAAGGACAGGGGGGACTAATGAAAAACTGTTTTTT.

This clone was seen a single time. The chain is built from TRBV4-1 and TRBJ2-7, with 12 bases lining up with TRBD1. The CDR3 contains 16 residues. Germline CDR1 MGHRA, CDR2 YSYEKL. The J segment lost 5 bases and the V segment lost 4 bases, leaving 9 bases of the junction unmatched. The CDR3 bases are TGCGCCAGCAGCCTAACCGCCGGGACAGGGGGCCACGAGCAGTACTTC. This encodes CASSLTAGTGGHEQYF.

This clone was detected once. This chain joins TRBV29-1 and TRBJ1-4; TRBD1 matches at 12 bases. The J segment lost 5 bases and the V segment lost 6 bases, leaving 7 bases of the junction unmatched. CDR1 and CDR2 (germline): SQVTM, ANQGSEA. This CDR3 has 15 amino acids. This CDR3 reads CSVALGTGGNEKLFF. The CDR3 nucleotides are TGCAGCGTCGCTTTGGGGACAGGGGGCAATGAAAAACTGTTTTTT. Together with reference TRBV29-1 and TRBJ1-4, the CDR3 gives the full variable domain: SAVISQKPSRDICQRGTSLTIQCQVDSQVTMMFWYRQQPGQSLTLIATANQGSEATYESGFVIDKFPISRPNLTFSTLTVSNMSPEDSSIYLCSVALGTGGNEKLFFGSGTQLSVL.

This chain uses TRBV14 with TRBJ1-2; D perhaps matches TRBD1 (6 bases). CDR3 length equals 15 residues. Trimming took off 6 bases at V and 0 bases at J, with 14 bases between the two ends. The germline V gene has CDR1 SGHDN and CDR2 FVKESK. The CDR3 coding sequence is TGTGCCAGCAGTGACGACAGGCTGACTAACTATGGCTACACCTTC. Amino acids: CASSDDRLTNYGYTF.

This clone appeared a single time. The V gene is TRBV11-3, the J gene TRBJ2-1; D is undetermined. V was clipped by 0 bases and J by 2 bases, with 14 bases between them. This CDR3 has 17 residues. Germline loops: CDR1 SGHNT, CDR2 YENEEA. CDR3 protein: CASSLDAGDLPYNEQFF. CDR3 bases: TGTGCCAGCAGCTTAGATGCCGGAGACCTTCCCTACAATGAGCAGTTCTTC.